This TCR beta chain was identified in a study of blood T cells in healthy people across ages. Next came a second PCR, run for about 6 to 11 cycles, which used a sample-barcoded 5' primer along with a J-beta primer mix. TCRdb re-called the 5' RACE reads through MiXCR, storing one row per CDR3 protein. This table has under 850,000 distinct CDR3 sequences, about 36% appearing once. Study results and caveats: Getting older went along with TCR beta diversity per million T cells dropping roughly linearly. Versus aged donors, long-lived donors had higher diversity and more naive CD4+ cells.

This clonotype was picked up many times. What it recognizes is unknown. Roughly 9 milliliters of peripheral blood were drawn from each donor. Per sample, a minimum of 6.5 million PBMCs were isolated. V was cut by 5 bases and J by 6 bases, with 14 bases left in between. Germline-derived CDR1 and CDR2 are MNHEY and SVGEGT. CDR3 length: 14 residues. This TCR derives from a man between 18 and 29 years old in good health. This rearrangement joins TRBV6-2 or TRBV6-3 to TRBJ1-5; possible D gene TRBD1, 6 bases. The sequenced sample consisted of blood. The chain's CDR3 is CASSPNRARQPQHF. DNA of the CDR3: TGTGCCAGCAGTCCTAACAGGGCTCGTCAGCCCCAGCATTTT.